This T cell receptor beta chain comes out of a study of early T cells in non-severe SARS-CoV-2 infection. Study as a whole: Chains were unpaired, as sequencing was done on bulk RNA from unsorted whole blood.

Study-wide points: Lookups in VDJdb leaned toward anti-spike CD8 responses and missed private and CD4 specificities.

The library protocol tagged individual cDNA molecules with unique molecular identifiers. Each CDR3 protein is one row after TCRdb ran MiXCR on the 5' RACE reads. Here the sample spans around 53,000 distinct CDR3 sequences, approximately 7.5% being singletons. This clonotype was detected many times. What it binds is not known. This CDR3 spans 14 amino acids. V was pared by 1 base and J by 2 bases, with 8 bases between. CDR1 SEHNR and CDR2 FQNEAQ come from the germline V gene (reference sequence). The J gene is TRBJ1-1, the V gene TRBV7-9; the D is unclear. The sample was whole blood. The clonotype was recovered from an adult who was a healthcare worker with PCR-confirmed SARS-CoV-2 infection or an uninfected control (not recorded which). CDR3 sequence reads: CASSLGQDNTEAFF. The CDR3 DNA is TGTGCCAGCAGCTTAGGGCAGGACAACACTGAAGCTTTCTTT. The entire variable domain, with the rest obtained from reference TRBV7-9 and TRBJ1-1, is as follows: DTGVSQNPRHKITKRGQNVTFRCDPISEHNRLYWYRQTLGQGPEFLTYFQNEAQLEKSRLLSDRFSAERPKGSFSTLEIQRTEQGDSAMYLCASSLGQDNTEAFFGQGTRLTVV.